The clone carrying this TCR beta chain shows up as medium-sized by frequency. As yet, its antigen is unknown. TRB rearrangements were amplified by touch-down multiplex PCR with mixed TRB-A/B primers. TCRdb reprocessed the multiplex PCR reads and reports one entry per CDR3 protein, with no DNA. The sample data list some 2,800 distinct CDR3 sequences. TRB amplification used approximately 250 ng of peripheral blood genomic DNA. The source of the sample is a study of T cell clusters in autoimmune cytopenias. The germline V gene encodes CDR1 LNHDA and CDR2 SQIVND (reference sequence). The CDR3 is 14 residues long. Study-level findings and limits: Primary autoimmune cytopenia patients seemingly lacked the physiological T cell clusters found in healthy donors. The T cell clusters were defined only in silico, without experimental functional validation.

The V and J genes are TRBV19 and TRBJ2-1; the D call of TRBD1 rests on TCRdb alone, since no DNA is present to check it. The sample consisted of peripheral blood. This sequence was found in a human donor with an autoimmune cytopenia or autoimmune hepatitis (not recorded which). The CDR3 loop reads CASSMTGGGNEQFF.